This TCR beta chain comes out of a study of T cells after posttransplantation cyclophosphamide. A remark on this clone: Antigen unknown.

The related graft donor's blood sample was taken on the day of bone marrow donation. Study findings and constraints: Later blood repertoires were often dominated by clones from the donor CD8+ memory compartment. Recipient CMV seropositivity and CMV reactivation strongly tracked TRB clonality. Tissue-infiltrating T cells from skin or gut overlapped little with blood T cells.

The V gene end was trimmed by 5 bases and the J gene end by 10 bases; junction bases not matched to a gene: 5. Germline assignment: CDR1 MNHGY and CDR2 SVAAGI. This CDR3 spans 13 amino acids. Sequencing was performed with immunoSEQ multiplex PCR; in TCRdb, only in-frame clones are kept and a portion is missing. The sample holds roughly 7,300 clones, more than 90% seen once. The chain is built from TRBV6-9 and TRBJ1-6; 7 bases fit TRBD1. The sequenced sample consisted of CD4+ T cells sorted from blood. The TCR originated in a woman between 45 and 65 years old in good health and a related stem cell transplant donor. CDR3 nucleotides: TGTGCCAGCAGTGAGACAGGGCTATCACCCCTCCACTTT. This sequence encodes CASSETGLSPLHF.